A selection of T cell receptor beta chains follows, all from one sample in a study of cytomegalovirus exposure and HLA in healthy donors. Measured with immunoSEQ multiplex PCR; TCRdb has only the in-frame clones, and not every one. The table has hundreds of thousands of clones, 75% to 85% seen once; the top ten hold roughly 2.6%. Sequencing was carried out using PBMCs. These receptors all stem from a woman aged 60-75 years in good health and CMV-seropositive. Each CDR3 is given with its conserved first and last residue. Fields, in order: clone size, D gene, J gene, V gene, CDR3 protein, CDR3 DNA. The D gene is left open where the match is weak. Only some rows state a clone size, as once, few, many or a class for expanded clones.

-	-	TRBJ1-4	TRBV10-3	CAISESGQLGEKLFF	TGTGCCATCAGTGAGTCCGGACAGCTCGGAGAAAAACTGTTTTTT
-	-	TRBJ2-7	TRBV10-3	CATRDNAVYEQYF	TGTGCCACCCGGGACAATGCGGTCTACGAGCAGTACTTC
-	-	TRBJ1-3	TRBV15	CATSRDQGLTGNTIYF	TGTGCCACCAGCAGAGACCAGGGGTTGACTGGAAACACCATATATTTT
-	-	TRBJ2-3	TRBV28	CASSPYTDTQYF	TGTGCCAGCAGCCCTTACACAGATACGCAGTATTTT
few	-	TRBJ2-3	TRBV2	CASSESSDTQYF	TGTGCCAGCAGTGAGAGTTCAGATACGCAGTATTTT
-	-	TRBJ2-7	TRBV11-1	CASSPRVVSYEQYF	TGTGCCAGCAGCCCCCGGGTGGTCTCCTACGAGCAGTACTTC
-	-	TRBJ2-1	TRBV5-6	CASSLNVNEQFF	TGTGCCAGCAGCCTAAACGTCAATGAGCAGTTCTTC
-	TRBD2	TRBJ2-4	TRBV29-1	CSVEKSGRDIQYF	TGCAGCGTTGAAAAGAGCGGGAGGGACATTCAGTACTTC
-	TRBD1	TRBJ1-5	TRBV2	CASWDRPNSNQPQHF	TGTGCCAGCTGGGACAGACCAAATAGCAATCAGCCCCAGCATTTT
-	-	TRBJ2-7	TRBV5-1	CASSLGGGNEQYF	TGCGCCAGCAGCTTGGGAGGAGGGAACGAGCAGTACTTC
-	TRBD1	TRBJ2-7	TRBV9	CASSVDLGQGYREQYF	TGTGCCAGCAGCGTAGATCTGGGACAGGGTTACCGCGAGCAGTACTTC
-	-	TRBJ2-1	TRBV7-2	CASSSTSSGAYNEQFF	TGTGCCAGCAGCTCAACGAGTAGCGGAGCGTACAATGAGCAGTTCTTC
-	TRBD1	TRBJ1-3	TRBV2	CASFRGSGNTIYF	TGTGCCAGTTTCAGGGGGTCTGGAAACACCATATATTTT
once	-	TRBJ1-4	TRBV5-4	CASSLGGGMANEKLFF	TGTGCCAGCAGCTTGGGGGGGGGTATGGCTAATGAAAAACTGTTTTTT
-	-	TRBJ2-3	TRBV2	CASSEPRQSDTQYF	TGTGCCAGCAGTGAACCCCGACAGTCAGATACGCAGTATTTT
once	TRBD1	TRBJ2-5	TRBV2	CASRTTGGGETQYF	TGTGCCAGCAGAACTACAGGGGGCGGAGAGACCCAGTACTTC
-	TRBD1	TRBJ2-7	TRBV18	CASSPAGGTGSVYEQYF	TGTGCCAGCTCCCCAGCCGGGGGGACAGGGAGTGTCTACGAGCAGTACTTC
-	-	TRBJ1-1	TRBV7-8	CASSLVGVGQPLASFF	TGTGCCAGCAGCTTAGTCGGGGTCGGGCAGCCGCTCGCGTCTTTCTTT
-	TRBD2	TRBJ2-5	TRBV29-1	CSVEERAGGRETQYF	TGCAGCGTTGAAGAACGGGCGGGGGGCAGGGAGACCCAGTACTTC
-	TRBD1	TRBJ2-7	TRBV30	CAWSTTGTAYEQYF	TGTGCCTGGAGTACGACCGGGACAGCCTACGAGCAGTACTTC
-	-	TRBJ2-5	TRBV5-1	CASSTGPEETQYF	TGCGCCAGCAGCACAGGACCAGAGGAGACCCAGTACTTC
-	-	TRBJ2-7	TRBV6-1	CASSARERGYEQYF	TGTGCCAGCAGCGCTAGAGAAAGGGGCTACGAGCAGTACTTC
-	TRBD1	TRBJ2-1	TRBV10-1	CASLQGSGYNEQFF	TGCGCCAGCTTACAGGGGTCTGGATACAATGAGCAGTTCTTC
-	-	TRBJ2-3	TRBV7-8	CASSFYTDTQYF	TGTGCCAGCAGCTTTTACACAGATACGCAGTATTTT
-	TRBD1	TRBJ1-2	TRBV6-1	CASSDMTGRNYGYTF	TGTGCCAGCAGTGACATGACAGGGAGGAACTATGGCTACACCTTC
-	TRBD1	TRBJ2-5	TRBV18	CASSPFSGTDQETQYF	TGTGCCAGCTCACCGTTTTCCGGGACAGACCAAGAGACCCAGTACTTC
-	TRBD2	TRBJ2-7	TRBV5-6	CASSLVVLAGGYEQYF	TGTGCCAGCAGCTTGGTGGTACTAGCGGGAGGCTACGAGCAGTACTTC
-	TRBD2	TRBJ2-7	TRBV28	CASSPPGGDEQYF	TGTGCCAGCAGCCCCCCTGGGGGGGACGAGCAGTACTTC
few	TRBD2	TRBJ2-7	TRBV13	CASSQTVGLAGVSEQYF	TGTGCCAGCAGCCAAACCGTAGGCCTAGCGGGAGTAAGCGAGCAGTACTTC
-	TRBD2	TRBJ2-7	TRBV18	CASSTTAGGPWEQYF	TGTGCCAGCTCAACCACTGCGGGAGGGCCCTGGGAGCAGTACTTC
few	-	TRBJ2-3	TRBV6-6	CASSYRQVLNTQYF	TGTGCCAGCAGTTACAGACAGGTACTCAATACGCAGTATTTT
-	-	TRBJ1-5	TRBV7-3	CASSRHKNQPQHF	TGTGCCAGCAGCCGACACAAGAATCAGCCCCAGCATTTT
-	TRBD2	TRBJ2-2	TRBV10-3	CAISLTSGGNTGELFF	TGTGCCATCAGTCTCACTAGCGGGGGAAACACCGGGGAGCTGTTTTTT
-	-	TRBJ2-2	TRBV9	CASSRGGTNTGELFF	TGTGCCAGCTCGAGGGGCGGGACCAACACCGGGGAGCTGTTTTTT
-	-	TRBJ2-1	TRBV7-2	CASSLAYLSSYNEQFF	TGTGCCAGCAGCTTAGCGTACCTGAGCTCCTACAATGAGCAGTTCTTC
once	-	TRBJ2-1	TRBV11-2	CASSFRLMASEQFF	TGTGCCAGCAGCTTTAGGTTGATGGCTAGTGAGCAGTTCTTC
-	TRBD2	TRBJ2-7	TRBV29-1	CSVEKRLAGAFYEQYF	TGCAGCGTTGAAAAGAGACTAGCGGGAGCATTCTACGAGCAGTACTTC
-	-	TRBJ1-1	TRBV30	CAASVNTEAFF	TGTGCCGCCTCGGTGAACACTGAAGCTTTCTTT
-	TRBD2	TRBJ2-4	TRBV7-9	CTSSPWGGSGIDIQYF	TGTACCAGCAGCCCTTGGGGGGGTAGCGGGATCGACATTCAGTACTTC
-	TRBD1	TRBJ2-6	TRBV6-1	CASSEQGASGANVLTF	TGTGCCAGCAGTGAACAGGGGGCTTCTGGGGCCAACGTCCTGACTTTC
-	TRBD1	TRBJ2-1	TRBV29-1	CSVRGGDRGYNEQFF	TGCAGCGTTAGGGGGGGGGACAGGGGCTACAATGAGCAGTTCTTC
few	-	TRBJ1-4	TRBV11-3	CASSPHVGLTQGLFF	TGTGCCAGCAGCCCCCATGTGGGGCTCACGCAAGGACTGTTTTTT
-	TRBD2	TRBJ2-1	TRBV11-2	CASSTHSGSSYNEQFF	TGTGCCAGCAGCACCCATAGCGGGAGCTCCTACAATGAGCAGTTCTTC
-	-	TRBJ1-1	TRBV7-2	CASSQDRNTEAFF	TGTGCCAGCAGCCAGGACAGGAACACTGAAGCTTTCTTT
-	TRBD2	TRBJ2-5	TRBV9	CASSEGLAGAYQETQYF	TGTGCCAGCAGCGAGGGACTAGCGGGGGCGTACCAAGAGACCCAGTACTTC
few	TRBD2	TRBJ2-5	TRBV6-5	CASSYGRGGGQETQYF	TGTGCCAGCAGTTACGGGAGGGGCGGGGGGCAAGAGACCCAGTACTTC
-	-	TRBJ1-2	TRBV27	CASSPNPAWASYGYTF	TGTGCCAGCAGTCCGAACCCCGCATGGGCCTCCTATGGCTACACCTTC
few	TRBD1	TRBJ1-4	TRBV6-6	CASSYEGGPNEKLFF	TGTGCCAGCAGTTACGAAGGGGGCCCCAATGAAAAACTGTTTTTT
-	-	TRBJ2-3	TRBV4-3	CASSQLWTGMGGDITDTQYF	TGCGCCAGCAGCCAGTTGTGGACGGGGATGGGGGGGGACATCACAGATACGCAGTATTTT
-	TRBD2	TRBJ2-7	TRBV7-2	CASSFSGQYEQYF	TGTGCCAGCAGCTTTAGCGGGCAGTACGAGCAGTACTTC
-	-	TRBJ1-6	TRBV6-5	CASSPGTRESPLHF	TGTGCCAGCAGTCCCGGGACAAGGGAGTCACCCCTCCACTTT
few	TRBD2	TRBJ2-1	TRBV5-4	CASSSGTSADNEQFF	TGTGCCAGCAGCTCCGGGACTAGCGCCGACAATGAGCAGTTCTTC
-	-	TRBJ1-5	TRBV4-1	CASSQVLSQPQHF	TGCGCCAGCAGCCAAGTTCTGAGTCAGCCCCAGCATTTT
-	-	TRBJ1-2	TRBV6-5	CASMSDTYIGYTF	TGTGCCAGCATGAGTGACACATACATTGGCTACACCTTC